Detailed here is one T cell receptor beta chain. Its antigen is as yet unknown. This sample stems from a study of T cell responses to AZD1222 COVID-19 vaccine. Trimming removed 0 bases at V and 3 bases at J, with 10 bases between. This CDR3 is 15 amino acids long. Germline-derived CDR1 and CDR2 are SGDLS and YYNGEE. The study, taken as a whole, reports: There were vaccine-associated CD4 TCRs across spike, dominant at 160-218 and 743-854. The study sampled repertoires only after the peak T cell response.

Repertoires were generated with immunoSEQ multiplex PCR, while TCRdb's copy carries only in-frame clones and drops some. The sample consists of approximately 160,000 clones, 90% to 95% of them appearing once. This sequence originates from an adult who received the AZD1222 COVID-19 vaccine. The starting material was peripheral blood, obtained 28 days after the second AZD1222 dose. This chain uses TRBV9 with TRBJ1-5; D possibly corresponds to TRBD1 (5 bases). CDR3 sequence (DNA): TGTGCCAGCAGCGTAGGGGTCAGGGACAATCAGCCCCAGCATTTT. This encodes CASSVGVRDNQPQHF.